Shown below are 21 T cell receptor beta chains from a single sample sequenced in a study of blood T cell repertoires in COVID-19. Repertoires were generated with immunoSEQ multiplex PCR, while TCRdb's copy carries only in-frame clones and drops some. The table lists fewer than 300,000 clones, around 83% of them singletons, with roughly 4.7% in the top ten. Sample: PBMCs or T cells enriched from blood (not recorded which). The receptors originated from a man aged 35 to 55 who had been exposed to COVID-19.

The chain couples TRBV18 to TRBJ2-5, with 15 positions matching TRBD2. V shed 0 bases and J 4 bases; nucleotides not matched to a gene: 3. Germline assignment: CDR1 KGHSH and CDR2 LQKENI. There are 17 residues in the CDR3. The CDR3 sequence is CASSPPGLAGGGETQYF. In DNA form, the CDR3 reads TGTGCCAGCTCACCACCGGGACTAGCGGGAGGAGGAGAGACCCAGTACTTC.

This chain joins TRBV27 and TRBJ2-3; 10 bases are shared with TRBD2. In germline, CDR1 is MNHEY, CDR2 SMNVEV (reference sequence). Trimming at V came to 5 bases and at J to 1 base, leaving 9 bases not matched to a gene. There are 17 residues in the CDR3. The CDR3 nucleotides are TGTGCCAGCAGTCCAACCCCCGGACTAGCGGGCACAGATACGCAGTATTTT. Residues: CASSPTPGLAGTDTQYF.

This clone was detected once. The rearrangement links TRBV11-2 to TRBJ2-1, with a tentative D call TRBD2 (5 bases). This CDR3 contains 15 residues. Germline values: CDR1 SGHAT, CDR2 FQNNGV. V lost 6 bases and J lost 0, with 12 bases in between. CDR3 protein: CASRGSGRSYNEQFF. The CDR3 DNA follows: TGTGCCAGCAGGGGGAGCGGACGCTCCTACAATGAGCAGTTCTTC.

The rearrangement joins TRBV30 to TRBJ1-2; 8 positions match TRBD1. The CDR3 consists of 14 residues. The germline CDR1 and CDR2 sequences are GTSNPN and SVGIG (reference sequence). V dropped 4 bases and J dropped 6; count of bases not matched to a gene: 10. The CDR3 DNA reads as TGTGCCTGGAACGGACAGGGATCAAAGGATGGCTACACCTTC. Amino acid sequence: CAWNGQGSKDGYTF.

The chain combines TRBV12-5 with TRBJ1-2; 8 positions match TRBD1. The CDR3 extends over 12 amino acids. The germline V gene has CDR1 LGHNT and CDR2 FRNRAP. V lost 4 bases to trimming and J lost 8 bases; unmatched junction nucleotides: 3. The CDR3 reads CASGWGTGGYTF. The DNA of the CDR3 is TGTGCTAGTGGTTGGGGGACAGGAGGCTACACCTTC.

The chain's CDR3 is CASSYLAGGYEQYF. In DNA form, the CDR3 reads TGTGCCAGCAGTTACCTAGCGGGAGGTTACGAGCAGTACTTC. V usage is TRBV6-6 and J usage is TRBJ2-7; 11 bases are shared with TRBD2. Trimming took 2 bases from V and 4 from J; bases not matched to a gene: 1. CDR3 length: 14 residues. Germline V lookup: CDR1 MNHNY, CDR2 SVGAGI (reference sequence).

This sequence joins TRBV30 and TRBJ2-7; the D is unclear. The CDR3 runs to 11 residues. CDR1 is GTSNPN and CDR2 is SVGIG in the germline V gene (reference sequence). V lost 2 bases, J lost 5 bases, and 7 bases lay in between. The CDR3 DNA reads TGTGCCTGGAGTTTTTCTGACGAGCAGTACTTC. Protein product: CAWSFSDEQYF. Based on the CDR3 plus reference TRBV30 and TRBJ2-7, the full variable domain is SQTIHQWPATLVQPVGSPLSLECTVEGTSNPNLYWYRQAAGRGLQLLFYSVGIGQISSEVPQNLSASRPQDRQFILSSKKLLLSDSGFYLCAWSFSDEQYFGPGTRLTVT.

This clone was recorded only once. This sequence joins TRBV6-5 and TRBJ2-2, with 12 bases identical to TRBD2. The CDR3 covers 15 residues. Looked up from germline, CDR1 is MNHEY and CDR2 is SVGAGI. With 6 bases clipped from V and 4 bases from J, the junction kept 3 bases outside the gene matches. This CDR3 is CASRAGLAGTGELFF. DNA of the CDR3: TGTGCCAGCAGGGCGGGACTAGCGGGCACCGGGGAGCTGTTTTTT.

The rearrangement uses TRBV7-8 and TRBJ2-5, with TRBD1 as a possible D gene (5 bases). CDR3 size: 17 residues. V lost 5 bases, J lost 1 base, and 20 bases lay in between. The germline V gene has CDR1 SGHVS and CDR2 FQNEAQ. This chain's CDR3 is CASSPLRLLTGQETQYF. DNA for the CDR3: TGTGCCAGCAGCCCCTTACGTCTCCTAACAGGCCAAGAGACCCAGTACTTC.

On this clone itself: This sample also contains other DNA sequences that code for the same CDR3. CDR3 sequence reads: CASSRLAGTYEQYF. The CDR3 DNA sequence: TGTGCCAGCAGTCGACTAGCGGGAACCTACGAGCAGTACTTC. The chain uses TRBV27 and TRBJ2-7, with 11 bases that match TRBD2. Looked up from germline, CDR1 is MNHEY and CDR2 is SMNVEV (reference sequence). Trimming cost V 5 bases and J 2 bases; bases outside gene matches: 2. The CDR3 spans 14 residues.

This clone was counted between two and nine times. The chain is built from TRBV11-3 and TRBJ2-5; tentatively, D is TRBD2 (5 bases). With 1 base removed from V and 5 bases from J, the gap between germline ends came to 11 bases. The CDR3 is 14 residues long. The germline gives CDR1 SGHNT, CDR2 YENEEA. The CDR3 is CASSLASLAETQYF. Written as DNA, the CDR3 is TGTGCCAGCAGCTTAGCTTCCTTAGCGGAGACCCAGTACTTC.

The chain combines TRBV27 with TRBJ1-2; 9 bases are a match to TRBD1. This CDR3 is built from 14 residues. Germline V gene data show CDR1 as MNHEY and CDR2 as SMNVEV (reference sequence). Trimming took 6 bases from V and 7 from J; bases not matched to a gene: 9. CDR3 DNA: TGTGCCAGCAGCGAATACAGGGGGCAAAGTGGCTACACCTTC. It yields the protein CASSEYRGQSGYTF.

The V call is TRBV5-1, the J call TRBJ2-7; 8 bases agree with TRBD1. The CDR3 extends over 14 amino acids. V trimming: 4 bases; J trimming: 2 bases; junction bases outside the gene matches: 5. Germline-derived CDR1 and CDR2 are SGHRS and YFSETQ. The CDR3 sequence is CASSKPGQAYEQYF. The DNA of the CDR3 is TGCGCCAGCAGCAAACCGGGACAGGCCTACGAGCAGTACTTC.

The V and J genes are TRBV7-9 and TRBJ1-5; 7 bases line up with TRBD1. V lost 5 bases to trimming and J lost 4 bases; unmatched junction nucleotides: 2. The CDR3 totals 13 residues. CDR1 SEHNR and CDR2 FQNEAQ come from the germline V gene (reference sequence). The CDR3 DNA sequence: TGTGCCAGCAGCGCACAGGGGAATCAGCCCCAGCATTTT. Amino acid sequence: CASSAQGNQPQHF.

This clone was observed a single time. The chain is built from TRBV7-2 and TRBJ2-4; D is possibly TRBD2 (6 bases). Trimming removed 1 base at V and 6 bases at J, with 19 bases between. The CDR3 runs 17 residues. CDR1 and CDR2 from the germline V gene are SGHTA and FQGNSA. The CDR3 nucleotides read TGTGCCAGCAGCTTAGATGCCCCGGGACTCCGGAGAAACATTCAGTACTTC. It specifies CASSLDAPGLRRNIQYF.

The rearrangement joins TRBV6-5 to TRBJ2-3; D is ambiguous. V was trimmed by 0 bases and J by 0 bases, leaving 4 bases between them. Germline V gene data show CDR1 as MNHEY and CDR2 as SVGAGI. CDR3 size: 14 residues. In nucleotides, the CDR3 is TGTGCCAGCAGTTACTCCCAGAGCACAGATACGCAGTATTTT. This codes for CASSYSQSTDTQYF.

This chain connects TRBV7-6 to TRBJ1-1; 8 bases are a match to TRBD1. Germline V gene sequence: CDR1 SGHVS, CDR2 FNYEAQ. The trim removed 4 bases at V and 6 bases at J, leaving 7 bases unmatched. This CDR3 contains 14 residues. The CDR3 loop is CASSSTDREAEAFF. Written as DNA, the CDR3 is TGTGCCAGCAGCTCAACGGACAGGGAAGCTGAAGCTTTCTTT.

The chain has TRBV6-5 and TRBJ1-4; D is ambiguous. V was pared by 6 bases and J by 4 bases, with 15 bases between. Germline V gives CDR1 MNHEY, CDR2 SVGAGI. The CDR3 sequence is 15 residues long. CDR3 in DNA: TGTGCCAGCAGCGACTACGGCGTGGGTAATGAAAAACTGTTTTTT. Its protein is CASSDYGVGNEKLFF.

CDR3 amino acids: CASSKQGAHGDTQYF. CDR3 in DNA: TGCGCCAGCAGTAAACAGGGGGCGCACGGAGATACGCAGTATTTT. This rearrangement joins TRBV10-2 to TRBJ2-3, with TRBD1 matching over 9 bases. There are 15 residues in the CDR3. CDR1 and CDR2 from the germline V gene are WSHSY and SAAADI. V dropped 5 bases and J dropped 5; count of bases not matched to a gene: 8.

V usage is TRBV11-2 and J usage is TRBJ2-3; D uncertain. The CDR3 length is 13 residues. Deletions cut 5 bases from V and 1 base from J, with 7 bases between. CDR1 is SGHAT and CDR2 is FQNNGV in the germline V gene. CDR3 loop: CASSRARTDTQYF. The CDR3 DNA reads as TGTGCCAGCAGCAGAGCACGCACAGATACGCAGTATTTT.

CDR3 coding DNA: TGTGCCAGCAGCCTACAGGGTCTTGCAGGAAACACCATATATTTT. This encodes CASSLQGLAGNTIYF. The chain couples TRBV11-3 to TRBJ1-3; D might be TRBD1 (6 bases). Germline values: CDR1 SGHNT, CDR2 YENEEA. The CDR3 runs 15 residues. Trimming removed 5 bases at V and 4 bases at J, with 15 bases between.